The following is a T cell receptor beta chain sequence with its context. Its antigen is still unknown. The data derive from a study of Ad26.COV2.S vaccination and SARS-CoV-2 variants. Study-level background: The authors gave Ad26.COV2.S intramuscularly, either once or twice 56 days apart.

The assay was immunoSEQ multiplex PCR, and TCRdb's table has in-frame clones only and misses some. The sample gives about 350,000 clones, roughly 85% of which show up once; roughly 3.3% is in the top ten. Notes on the study in general: Spike-specific CD8+ and CD4+ T cell responses reportedly showed substantial breadth after vaccination.

V dropped 2 bases and J dropped 5 bases, with 11 bases sitting between them. Germline CDR1 SGHNT, CDR2 YYREEE (reference sequence). The CDR3 has 13 residues. Treatment meaning: some 20 received Ad26.COV2.S at low or high dose, single or two shots; about 5 received placebo; per-sample allocation not given. Each sample was drawn 63 days after the first injection (of vaccine or placebo). Within Boston, the person who donated was an adult of 18-55 years. The specimen was peripheral blood, collected in a trial of Ad26.COV2.S vaccine versus placebo. This TCR was sampled from a person between 18 and 65 years old who received the Ad26.COV2.S COVID-19 vaccine or a placebo. The chain joins TRBV5-4 to TRBJ2-7; D gene uncertain. The DNA of the CDR3 is TGTGCCAGCAGCTTTGGGTCTTTCAACGAGCAGTACTTC. This sequence encodes CASSFGSFNEQYF.